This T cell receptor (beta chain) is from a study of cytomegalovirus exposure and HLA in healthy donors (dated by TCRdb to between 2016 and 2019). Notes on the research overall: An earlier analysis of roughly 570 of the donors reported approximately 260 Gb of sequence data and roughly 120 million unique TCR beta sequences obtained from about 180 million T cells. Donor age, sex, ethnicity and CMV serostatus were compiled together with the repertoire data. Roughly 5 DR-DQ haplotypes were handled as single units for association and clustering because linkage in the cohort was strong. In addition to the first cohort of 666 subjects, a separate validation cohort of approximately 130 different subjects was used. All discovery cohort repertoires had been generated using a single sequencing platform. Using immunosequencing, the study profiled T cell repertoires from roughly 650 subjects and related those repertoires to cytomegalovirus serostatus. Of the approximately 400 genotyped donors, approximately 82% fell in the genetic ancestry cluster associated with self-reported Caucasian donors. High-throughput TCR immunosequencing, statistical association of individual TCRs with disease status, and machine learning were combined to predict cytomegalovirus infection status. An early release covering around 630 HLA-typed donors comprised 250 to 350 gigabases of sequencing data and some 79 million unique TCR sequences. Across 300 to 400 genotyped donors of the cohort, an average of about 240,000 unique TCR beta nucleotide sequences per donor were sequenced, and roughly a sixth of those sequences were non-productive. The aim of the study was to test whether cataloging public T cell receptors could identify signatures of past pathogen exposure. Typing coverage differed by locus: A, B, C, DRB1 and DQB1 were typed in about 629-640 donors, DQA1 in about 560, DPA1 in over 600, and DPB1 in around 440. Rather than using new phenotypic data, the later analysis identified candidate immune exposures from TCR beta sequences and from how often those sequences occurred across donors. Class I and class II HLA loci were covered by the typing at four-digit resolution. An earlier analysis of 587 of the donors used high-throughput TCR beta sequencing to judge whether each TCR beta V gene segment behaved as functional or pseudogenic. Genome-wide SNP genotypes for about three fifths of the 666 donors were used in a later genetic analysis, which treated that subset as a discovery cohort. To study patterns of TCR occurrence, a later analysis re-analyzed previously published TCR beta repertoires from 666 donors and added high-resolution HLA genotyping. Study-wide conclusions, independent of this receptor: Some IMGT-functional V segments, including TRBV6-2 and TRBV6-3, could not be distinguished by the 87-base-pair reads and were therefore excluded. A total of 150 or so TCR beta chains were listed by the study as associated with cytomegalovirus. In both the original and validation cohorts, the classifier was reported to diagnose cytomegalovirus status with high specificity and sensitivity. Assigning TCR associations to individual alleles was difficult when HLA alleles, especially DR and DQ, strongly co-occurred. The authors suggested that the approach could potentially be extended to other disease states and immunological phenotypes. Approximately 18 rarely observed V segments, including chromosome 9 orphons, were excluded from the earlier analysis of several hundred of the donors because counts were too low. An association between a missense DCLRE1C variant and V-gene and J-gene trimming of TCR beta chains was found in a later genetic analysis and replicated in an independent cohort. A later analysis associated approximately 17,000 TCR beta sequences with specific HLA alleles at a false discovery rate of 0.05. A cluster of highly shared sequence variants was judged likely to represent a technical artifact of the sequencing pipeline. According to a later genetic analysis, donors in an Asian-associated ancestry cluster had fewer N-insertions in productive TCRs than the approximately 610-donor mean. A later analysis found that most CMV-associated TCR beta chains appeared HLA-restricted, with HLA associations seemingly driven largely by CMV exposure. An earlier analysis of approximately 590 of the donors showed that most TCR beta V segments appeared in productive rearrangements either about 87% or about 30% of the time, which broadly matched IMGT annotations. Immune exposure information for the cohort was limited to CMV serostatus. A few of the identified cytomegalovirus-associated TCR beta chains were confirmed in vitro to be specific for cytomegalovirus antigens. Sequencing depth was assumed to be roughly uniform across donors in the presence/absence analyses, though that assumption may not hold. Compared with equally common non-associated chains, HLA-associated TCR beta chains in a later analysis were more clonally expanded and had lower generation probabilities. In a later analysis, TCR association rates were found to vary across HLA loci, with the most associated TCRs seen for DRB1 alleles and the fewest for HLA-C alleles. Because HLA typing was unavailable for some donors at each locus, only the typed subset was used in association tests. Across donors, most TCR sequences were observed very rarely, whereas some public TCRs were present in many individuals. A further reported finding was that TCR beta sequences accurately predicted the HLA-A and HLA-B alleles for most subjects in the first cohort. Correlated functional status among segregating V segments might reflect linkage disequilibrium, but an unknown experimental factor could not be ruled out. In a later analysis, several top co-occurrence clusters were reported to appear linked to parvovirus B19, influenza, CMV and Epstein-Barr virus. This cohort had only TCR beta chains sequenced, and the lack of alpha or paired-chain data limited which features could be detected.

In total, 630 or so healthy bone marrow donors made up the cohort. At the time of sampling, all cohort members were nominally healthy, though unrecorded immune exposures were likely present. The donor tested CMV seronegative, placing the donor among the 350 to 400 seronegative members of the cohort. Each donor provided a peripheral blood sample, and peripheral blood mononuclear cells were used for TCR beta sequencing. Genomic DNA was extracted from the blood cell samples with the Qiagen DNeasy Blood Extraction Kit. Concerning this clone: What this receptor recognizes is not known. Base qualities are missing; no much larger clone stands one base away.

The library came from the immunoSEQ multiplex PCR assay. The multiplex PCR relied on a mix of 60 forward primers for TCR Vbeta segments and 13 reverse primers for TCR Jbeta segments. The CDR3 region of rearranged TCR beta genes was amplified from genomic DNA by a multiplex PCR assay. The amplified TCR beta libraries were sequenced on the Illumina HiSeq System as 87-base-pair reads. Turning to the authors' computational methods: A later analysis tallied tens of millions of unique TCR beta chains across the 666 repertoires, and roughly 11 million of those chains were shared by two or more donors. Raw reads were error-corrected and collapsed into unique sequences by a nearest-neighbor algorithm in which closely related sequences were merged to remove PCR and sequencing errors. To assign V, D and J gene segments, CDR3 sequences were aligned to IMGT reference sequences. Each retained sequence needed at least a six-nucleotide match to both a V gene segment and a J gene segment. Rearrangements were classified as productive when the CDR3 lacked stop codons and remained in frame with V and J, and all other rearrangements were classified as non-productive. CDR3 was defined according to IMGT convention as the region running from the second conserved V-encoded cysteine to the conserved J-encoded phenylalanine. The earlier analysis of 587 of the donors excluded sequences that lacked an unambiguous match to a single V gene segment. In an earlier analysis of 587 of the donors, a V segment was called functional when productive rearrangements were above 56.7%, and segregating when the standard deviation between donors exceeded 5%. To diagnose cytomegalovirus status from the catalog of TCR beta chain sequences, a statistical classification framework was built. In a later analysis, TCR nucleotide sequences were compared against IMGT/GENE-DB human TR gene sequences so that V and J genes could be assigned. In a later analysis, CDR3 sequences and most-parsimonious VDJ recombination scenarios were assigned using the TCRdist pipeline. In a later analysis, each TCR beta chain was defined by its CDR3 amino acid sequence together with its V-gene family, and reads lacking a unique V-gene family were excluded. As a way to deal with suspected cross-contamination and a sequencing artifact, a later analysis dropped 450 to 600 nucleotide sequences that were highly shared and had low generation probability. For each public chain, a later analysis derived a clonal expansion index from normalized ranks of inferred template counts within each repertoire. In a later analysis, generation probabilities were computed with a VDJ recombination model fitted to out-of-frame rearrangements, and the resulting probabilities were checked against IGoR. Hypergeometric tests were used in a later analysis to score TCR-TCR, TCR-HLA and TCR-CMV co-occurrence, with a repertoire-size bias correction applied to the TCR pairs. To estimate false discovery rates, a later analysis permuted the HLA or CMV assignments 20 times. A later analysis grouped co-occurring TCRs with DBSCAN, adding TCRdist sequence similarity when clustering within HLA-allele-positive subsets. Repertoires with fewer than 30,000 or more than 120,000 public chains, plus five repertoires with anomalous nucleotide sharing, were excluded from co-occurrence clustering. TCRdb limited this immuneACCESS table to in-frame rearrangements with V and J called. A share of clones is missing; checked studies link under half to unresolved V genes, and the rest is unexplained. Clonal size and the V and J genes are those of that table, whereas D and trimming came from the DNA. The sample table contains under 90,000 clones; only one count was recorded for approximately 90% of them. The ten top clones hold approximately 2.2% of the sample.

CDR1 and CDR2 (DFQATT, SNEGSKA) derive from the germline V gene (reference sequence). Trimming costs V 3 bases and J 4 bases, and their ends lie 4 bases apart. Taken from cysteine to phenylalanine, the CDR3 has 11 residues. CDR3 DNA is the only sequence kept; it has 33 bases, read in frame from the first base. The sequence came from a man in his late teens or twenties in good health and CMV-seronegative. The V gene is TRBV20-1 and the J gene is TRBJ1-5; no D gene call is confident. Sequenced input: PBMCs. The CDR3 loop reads CSASRNQPQHF. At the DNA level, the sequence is TGCAGTGCTAGCAGGAATCAGCCCCAGCATTTT.